These 5 T cell receptor beta chains were all obtained from the same sample, sequenced in a study of blood T cell repertoires in COVID-19. The assay was immunoSEQ multiplex PCR, and TCRdb's table has in-frame clones only and misses some. The sample consists of more than 200,000 clones, around four fifths of them appearing once. Sequenced input: peripheral blood. Receptors originate from a man aged 35 to 55 with active or convalescent COVID-19.

V and J are TRBV25-1 and TRBJ2-5; 8 nucleotides align to TRBD2. There are 17 residues in the CDR3. With 3 bases clipped from V and 3 bases from J, the junction kept 12 bases outside the gene matches. Germline assignment: CDR1 MGHDK and CDR2 SYGVNS. The CDR3 coding sequence is TGTGCCAGCAGTGATCCGGCGGGAGGATCATTCAAAGAGACCCAGTACTTC. It translates to CASSDPAGGSFKETQYF.

This chain uses TRBV19 with TRBJ1-1, with TRBD1 matching 7 bases. The CDR3 covers 15 residues. The ends lost 0 bases at V and 4 bases at J; junction bases unmatched: 5. Per the germline V gene, CDR1 is LNHDA and CDR2 is SQIVND (reference sequence). The CDR3 region is CASSIETGVGTEAFF. DNA for the CDR3: TGTGCCAGTAGTATAGAAACAGGGGTGGGCACTGAAGCTTTCTTT. The entire variable domain, with the rest obtained from reference TRBV19 and TRBJ1-1, is as follows: DGGITQSPKYLFRKEGQNVTLSCEQNLNHDAMYWYRQDPGQGLRLIYYSQIVNDFQKGDIAEGYSVSREKKESFPLTVTSAQKNPTAFYLCASSIETGVGTEAFFGQGTRLTVV.

The V and J genes are TRBV6-6 and TRBJ1-1; D call uncertain. The CDR3 loop spans 15 amino acids. The germline V and J ends were trimmed by 6 bases and 1 base, with 15 bases remaining between them. Germline assignment: CDR1 MNHNY and CDR2 SVGAGI (reference sequence). CDR3 bases: TGTGCCAGCAGCATCCTAGGCAGTTCGAACACTGAAGCTTTCTTT. Its protein product is CASSILGSSNTEAFF.

The chain carries TRBV19 and TRBJ2-3, with 10 bases lining up with TRBD2. CDR1 and CDR2 from the germline V gene are LNHDA and SQIVND (reference sequence). The CDR3 has 14 residues. Losses at the gene ends were 9 bases for V and 3 bases for J; bases not matched to a gene: 6. CDR3 DNA sequence: TGTGCCAGCCGGACTAGCGGACAGACAGATACGCAGTATTTT. Protein product: CASRTSGQTDTQYF.

The chain is built from TRBV2 and TRBJ2-7; a possible D gene is TRBD1 (5 bases). Germline values: CDR1 SNHLY, CDR2 FYNNEI. V gave up 4 bases and J gave up 6 bases, with 13 bases separating them. The CDR3 is 13 amino acids. The CDR3 nucleotides read TGTGCCAGCAGTGGAGTAGGGGATACCGAGCAGTACTTC. Translated: CASSGVGDTEQYF.